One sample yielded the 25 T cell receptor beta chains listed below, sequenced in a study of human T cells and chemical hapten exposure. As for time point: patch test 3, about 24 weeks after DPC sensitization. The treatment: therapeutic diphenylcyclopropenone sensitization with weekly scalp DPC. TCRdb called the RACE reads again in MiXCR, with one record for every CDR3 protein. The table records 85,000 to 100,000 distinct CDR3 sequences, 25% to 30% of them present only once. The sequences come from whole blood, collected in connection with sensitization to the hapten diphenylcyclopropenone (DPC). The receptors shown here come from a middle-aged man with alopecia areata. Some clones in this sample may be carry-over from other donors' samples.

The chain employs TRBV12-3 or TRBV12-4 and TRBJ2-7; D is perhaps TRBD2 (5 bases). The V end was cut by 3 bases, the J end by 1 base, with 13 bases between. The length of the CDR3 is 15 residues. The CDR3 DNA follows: TGTGCCAGCAGTTTTCGAGGGTTCGGGTCCTACGAGCAGTACTTC. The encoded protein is CASSFRGFGSYEQYF.

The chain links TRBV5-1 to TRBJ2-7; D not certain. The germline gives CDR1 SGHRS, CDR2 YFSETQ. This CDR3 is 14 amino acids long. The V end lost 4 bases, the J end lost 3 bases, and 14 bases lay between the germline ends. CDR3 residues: CASSDARRSYEQYF. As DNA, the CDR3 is TGCGCCAGCAGCGACGCTAGGCGAAGCTACGAGCAGTACTTC.

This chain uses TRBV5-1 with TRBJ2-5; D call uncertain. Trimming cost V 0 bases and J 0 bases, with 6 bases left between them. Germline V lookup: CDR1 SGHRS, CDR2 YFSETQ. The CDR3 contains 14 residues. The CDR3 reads CASSLGTYQETQYF. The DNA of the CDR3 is TGCGCCAGCAGCTTGGGCACGTACCAAGAGACCCAGTACTTC.

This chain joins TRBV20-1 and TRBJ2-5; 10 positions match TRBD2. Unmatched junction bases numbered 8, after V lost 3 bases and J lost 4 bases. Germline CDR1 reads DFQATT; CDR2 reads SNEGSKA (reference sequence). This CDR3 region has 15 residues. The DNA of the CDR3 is TGCAGTGCTAGCCCACTAGCGGGAAAAGTAGAGACCCAGTACTTC. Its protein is CSASPLAGKVETQYF.

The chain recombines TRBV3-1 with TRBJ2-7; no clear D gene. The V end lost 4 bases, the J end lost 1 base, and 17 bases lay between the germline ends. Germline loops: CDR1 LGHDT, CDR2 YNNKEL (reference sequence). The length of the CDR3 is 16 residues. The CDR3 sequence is CASSPPTGFISYEQYF. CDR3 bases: TGTGCCAGCAGCCCGCCCACTGGGTTTATTTCCTACGAGCAGTACTTC.

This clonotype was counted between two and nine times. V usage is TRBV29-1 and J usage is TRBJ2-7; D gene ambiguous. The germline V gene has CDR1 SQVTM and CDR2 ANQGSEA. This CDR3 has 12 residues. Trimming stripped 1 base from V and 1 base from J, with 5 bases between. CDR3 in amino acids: CSVEAESYEQYF. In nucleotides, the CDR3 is TGCAGCGTTGAAGCAGAATCCTACGAGCAGTACTTC.

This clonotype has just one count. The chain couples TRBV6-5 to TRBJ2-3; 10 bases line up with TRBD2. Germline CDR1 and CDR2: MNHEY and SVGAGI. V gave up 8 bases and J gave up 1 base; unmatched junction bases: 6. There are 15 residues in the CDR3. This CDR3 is CASSIAGGGTDTQYF. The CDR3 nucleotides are TGTGCCAGCTCGATAGCGGGAGGTGGCACAGATACGCAGTATTTT.

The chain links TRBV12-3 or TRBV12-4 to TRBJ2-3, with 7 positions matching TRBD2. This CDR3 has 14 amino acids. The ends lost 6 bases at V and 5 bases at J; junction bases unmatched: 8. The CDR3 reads CASRKRESGDTQYF. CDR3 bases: TGTGCCAGCAGGAAGCGGGAATCGGGAGATACGCAGTATTTT.

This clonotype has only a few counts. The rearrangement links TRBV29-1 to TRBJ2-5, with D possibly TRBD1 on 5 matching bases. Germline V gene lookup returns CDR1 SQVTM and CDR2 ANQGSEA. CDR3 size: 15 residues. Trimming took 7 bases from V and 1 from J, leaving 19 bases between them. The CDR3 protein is CSAPRSSGSQETQYF. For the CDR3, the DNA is TGCAGCGCCCCCCGGTCATCAGGGTCCCAAGAGACCCAGTACTTC. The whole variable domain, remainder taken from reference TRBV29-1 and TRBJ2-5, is SAVISQKPSRDICQRGTSLTIQCQVDSQVTMMFWYRQQPGQSLTLIATANQGSEATYESGFVIDKFPISRPNLTFSTLTVSNMSPEDSSIYLCSAPRSSGSQETQYFGPGTRLLVL.

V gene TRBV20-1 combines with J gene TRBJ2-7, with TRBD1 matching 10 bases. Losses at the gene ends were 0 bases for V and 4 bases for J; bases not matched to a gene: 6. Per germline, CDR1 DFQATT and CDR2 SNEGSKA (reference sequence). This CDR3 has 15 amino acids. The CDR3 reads CSARDIGTGVYEQYF. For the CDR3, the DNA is TGCAGTGCTAGAGATATTGGGACAGGGGTATACGAGCAGTACTTC.

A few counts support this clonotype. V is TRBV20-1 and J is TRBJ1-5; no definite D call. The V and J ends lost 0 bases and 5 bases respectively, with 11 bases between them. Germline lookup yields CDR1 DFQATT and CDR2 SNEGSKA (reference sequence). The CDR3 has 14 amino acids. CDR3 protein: CSARDPNNHQPQHF. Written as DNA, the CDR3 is TGCAGTGCTAGAGATCCGAACAACCATCAGCCCCAGCATTTT.

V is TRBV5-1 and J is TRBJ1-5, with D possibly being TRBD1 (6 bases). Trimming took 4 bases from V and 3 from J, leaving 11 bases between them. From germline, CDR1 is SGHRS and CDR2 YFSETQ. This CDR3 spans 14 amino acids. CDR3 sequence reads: CASSQGGNNQPQHF. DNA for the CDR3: TGCGCCAGCAGCCAAGGGGGAAACAATCAGCCCCAGCATTTT. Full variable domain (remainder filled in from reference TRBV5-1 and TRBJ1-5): KAGVTQTPRYLIKTRGQQVTLSCSPISGHRSVSWYQQTPGQGLQFLFEYFSETQRNKGNFPGRFSGRQFSNSRSEMNVSTLELGDSALYLCASSQGGNNQPQHFGDGTRLSIL.

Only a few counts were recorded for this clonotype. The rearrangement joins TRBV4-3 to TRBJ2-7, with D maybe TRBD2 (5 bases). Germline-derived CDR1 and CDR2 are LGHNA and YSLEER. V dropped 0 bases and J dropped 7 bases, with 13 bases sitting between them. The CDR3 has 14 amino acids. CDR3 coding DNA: TGCGCCAGCAGCCAAGATTCGGGGTTAGGAGAGCAGTACTTC. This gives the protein CASSQDSGLGEQYF.

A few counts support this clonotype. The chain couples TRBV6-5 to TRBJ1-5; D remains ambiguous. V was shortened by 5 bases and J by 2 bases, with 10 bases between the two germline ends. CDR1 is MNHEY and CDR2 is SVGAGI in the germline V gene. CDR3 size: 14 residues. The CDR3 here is CASSPRSGNQPQHF. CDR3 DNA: TGTGCCAGCAGTCCTCGCTCAGGCAATCAGCCCCAGCATTTT.

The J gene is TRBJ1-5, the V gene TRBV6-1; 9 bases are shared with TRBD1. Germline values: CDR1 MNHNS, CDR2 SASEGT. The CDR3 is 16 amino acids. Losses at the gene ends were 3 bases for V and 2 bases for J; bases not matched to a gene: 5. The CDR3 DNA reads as TGTGCCAGCAGTGAGGGGACAGGGCTTGGCAATCAGCCCCAGCATTTT. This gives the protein CASSEGTGLGNQPQHF.

The DNA for the CDR3 is TGTGCCAGCAGCTACACCCCCTCCAGCGGGGGAGACAATGAGCAGTTCTTC. This translates into CASSYTPSSGGDNEQFF. The chain has TRBV11-2 and TRBJ2-1; 8 bases are shared with TRBD2. This CDR3 has 17 amino acids. CDR1 is SGHAT, CDR2 FQNNGV, per germline. Unmatched junction bases numbered 13, after V lost 4 bases and J lost 5 bases.

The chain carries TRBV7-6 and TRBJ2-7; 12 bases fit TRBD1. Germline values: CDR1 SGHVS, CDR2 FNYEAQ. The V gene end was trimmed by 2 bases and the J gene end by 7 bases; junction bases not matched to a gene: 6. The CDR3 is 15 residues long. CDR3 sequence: CASSLMGQGAGEQYF. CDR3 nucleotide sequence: TGTGCCAGCAGCTTAATGGGACAGGGGGCTGGAGAGCAGTACTTC.

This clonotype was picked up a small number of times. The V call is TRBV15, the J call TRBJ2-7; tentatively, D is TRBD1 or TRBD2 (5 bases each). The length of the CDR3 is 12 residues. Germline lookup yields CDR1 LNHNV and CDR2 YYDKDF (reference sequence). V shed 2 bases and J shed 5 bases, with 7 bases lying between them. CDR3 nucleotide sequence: TGTGCCACCAGCAGACAGGGAGACGAGCAGTACTTC. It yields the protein CATSRQGDEQYF.

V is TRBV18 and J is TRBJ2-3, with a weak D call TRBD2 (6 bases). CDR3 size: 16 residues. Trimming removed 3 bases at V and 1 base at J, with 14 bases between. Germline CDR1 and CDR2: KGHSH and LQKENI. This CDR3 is CASSPPALAGTDTQYF. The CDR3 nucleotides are TGTGCCAGCTCACCCCCCGCATTAGCGGGCACAGATACGCAGTATTTT.

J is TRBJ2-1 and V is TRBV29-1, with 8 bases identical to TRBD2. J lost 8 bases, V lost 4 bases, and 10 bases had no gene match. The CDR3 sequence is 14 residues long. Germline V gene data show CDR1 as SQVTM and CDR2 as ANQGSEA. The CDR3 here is CSVVDGRGVDEQFF. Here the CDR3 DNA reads TGCAGCGTTGTGGACGGGAGGGGGGTGGATGAGCAGTTCTTC.

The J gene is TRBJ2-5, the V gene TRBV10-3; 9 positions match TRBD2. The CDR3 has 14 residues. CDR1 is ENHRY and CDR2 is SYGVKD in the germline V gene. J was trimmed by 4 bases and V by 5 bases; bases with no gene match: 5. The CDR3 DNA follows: TGTGCCATCAGTAACCCACTAGCGGGAGAGACCCAGTACTTC. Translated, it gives CAISNPLAGETQYF.

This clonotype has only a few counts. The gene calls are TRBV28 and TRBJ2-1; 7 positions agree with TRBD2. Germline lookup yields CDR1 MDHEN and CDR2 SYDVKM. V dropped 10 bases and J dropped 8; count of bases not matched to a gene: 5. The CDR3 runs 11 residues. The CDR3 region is CAIGRVYEQFF. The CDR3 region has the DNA TGTGCCATTGGGAGGGTGTATGAGCAGTTCTTC.

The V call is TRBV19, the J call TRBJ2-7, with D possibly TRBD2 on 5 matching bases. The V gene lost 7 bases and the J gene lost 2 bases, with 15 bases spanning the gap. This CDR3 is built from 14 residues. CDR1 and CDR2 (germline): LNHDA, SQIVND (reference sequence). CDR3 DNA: TGTGCCAGTACGGAGGCGTACGGAGCCTACGAGCAGTACTTC. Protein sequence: CASTEAYGAYEQYF.

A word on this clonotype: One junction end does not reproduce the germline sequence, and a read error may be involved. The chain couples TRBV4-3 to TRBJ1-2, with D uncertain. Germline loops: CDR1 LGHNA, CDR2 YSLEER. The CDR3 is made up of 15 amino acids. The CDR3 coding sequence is TGCGCCAGCAGCCAAGACCGAGCAGGACGCTATGGCGACACCTTC. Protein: CASSQDRAGRYGDTF.

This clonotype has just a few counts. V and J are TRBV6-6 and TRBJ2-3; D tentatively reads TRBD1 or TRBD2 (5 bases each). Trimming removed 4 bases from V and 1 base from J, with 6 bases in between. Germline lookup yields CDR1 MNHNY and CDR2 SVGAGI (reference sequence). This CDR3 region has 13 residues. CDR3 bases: TGTGCCAGCAGTTGGGACCGCACAGATACGCAGTATTTT. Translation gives CASSWDRTDTQYF.